This T cell receptor (beta chain) was sequenced for a study of blood T cell repertoires in COVID-19. Study at large: The cDNA or gDNA used as material had been derived from T cells, B-cell-depleted T cells, or PBMCs.

Only in-frame clones appear in the TCRdb table, and some are missing; sequencing was by immunoSEQ multiplex PCR. The data contain fewer than 85,000 clones, 65% to 90% of them singletons. In its sample, this clone was seen many times. The CDR3 consists of 16 residues. V was pared by 3 bases and J by 8 bases, with 11 bases of the junction left unmatched. Germline CDR1 SGHKS, CDR2 YYEKEE (reference sequence). This chain uses TRBV5-5 with TRBJ1-3, with TRBD1 matching 10 bases. The sequenced sample consisted of peripheral blood. The source of this sequence is an older woman with acute or convalescent COVID-19. The DNA of the CDR3 is TGTGCCAGCAGCTCTCCTGGAACCGGGACAGGGGACACCATATATTTT. Encoded protein: CASSSPGTGTGDTIYF.